This paragraph reports one TCR beta chain. Sequencing used immunoSEQ multiplex PCR; TCRdb keeps in-frame clones, though not all of them. The profile shows 650,000 to 800,000 clones, about 90% of them singletons. This specimen comes from a study of blood T cell repertoires in COVID-19. Across the study: Whether acute or convalescent, the COVID-19 samples came from the United States, Italy and Spain.

Germline V CDR1 and CDR2: MNHEY, SMNVEV (reference sequence). With 0 bases removed from V and 4 bases from J, the gap between germline ends came to 4 bases. CDR3 length equals 13 residues. The chain joins TRBV27 to TRBJ1-5; D remains ambiguous. The sample comprised peripheral blood. The sequence derives from a woman aged 18-29 years with acute or convalescent COVID-19. CDR3 nucleotides: TGTGCCAGCAGTTTATCCCGGAATCAGCCCCAGCATTTT. Protein product: CASSLSRNQPQHF.